The 19 T cell receptor beta chains below all came from one sample that was sequenced in a study of tumor and adjacent non-tumor tissue in lung cancer. The library came from three nested PCR rounds adapted from ARM-PCR protocols. TCRdb analysed the multiplex PCR reads with MiXCR anew, one entry per CDR3 protein. The sample carries under 95,000 distinct CDR3 sequences, 70% to 90% recorded once. No cell sorting was done before RNA was extracted from the tissue. The normal lung tissue was taken more than 3 cm from the tumor edge. The material sequenced was distant non-tumor lung tissue. These receptors were obtained from a man in his 60s with non-small cell lung cancer.

In this sample, this clonotype turned up many times. The gene calls are TRBV6-1 and TRBJ1-5, with a possible D match to TRBD1 (6 bases). V lost 7 bases to trimming and J lost 4 bases, with 26 bases between them. The CDR3 sequence is 18 residues long. CDR1 and CDR2 from the germline V gene are MNHNS and SASEGT. In nucleotides, the CDR3 is TGTGCCAGCAACCGCCCTCCGGGACAATCCACCTGGAATCAGCCCCAGCATTTT. Translating it yields CASNRPPGQSTWNQPQHF.

The rearrangement joins TRBV28 to TRBJ2-7; the D is unclear. CDR3 length: 14 residues. The germline V gene has CDR1 MDHEN and CDR2 SYDVKM. V lost 5 bases to trimming and J lost 0 bases, with 11 bases between them. CDR3 loop: CASSPQLSSYEQYF. In DNA form, the CDR3 reads TGTGCCAGCAGTCCGCAATTGAGCTCCTACGAGCAGTACTTC.

The rearrangement links TRBV6-5 to TRBJ2-5, with D perhaps matching TRBD1 (5 bases). V lost 10 bases and J lost 1, with 16 bases in between. This CDR3 has 14 residues. Germline CDR1 MNHEY, CDR2 SVGAGI. CDR3 protein: CANRSDNVQETQYF. CDR3 in DNA: TGTGCCAACAGGAGTGACAACGTCCAAGAGACCCAGTACTTC.

With regard to this clonotype: Germline is not matched at one junction end, which may reflect a read error. V usage is TRBV5-1 and J usage is TRBJ2-1; 7 bases fit TRBD1. Per the germline V gene, CDR1 is SGHRS and CDR2 is YFSETQ. This CDR3 contains 16 residues. The CDR3 loop is CASSLAQGTPYNKQFF. In nucleotides, the CDR3 is TGTGCCAGCAGCTTGGCACAGGGGACCCCCTACAATAAGCAGTTCTTC.

Comment on this clonotype: A read error may produce the germline difference seen at one junction end. V gene TRBV20-1 combines with J gene TRBJ2-7; no clear D gene. In germline, CDR1 is DFQATT, CDR2 SNEGSKA (reference sequence). This CDR3 is 12 amino acids long. The CDR3 here is CSAMIRNYDQYF. The CDR3 nucleotides read TGCAGTGCTATGATACGGAACTACGATCAGTACTTC.

The chain links TRBV20-1 to TRBJ2-7; tentatively, D is TRBD2 (6 bases). The CDR3 spans 15 residues. Germline V CDR1 and CDR2: DFQATT, SNEGSKA (reference sequence). The CDR3 reads CTGNLKVGGNYEQYF. The CDR3 DNA reads TGCACCGGTAATCTGAAAGTCGGGGGAAACTACGAGCAGTACTTC.

A word on this clonotype: It is unclear where the CDR3 begins or ends on the DNA, so no DNA is shown, and the CDR3 is as TCRdb lists it. The rearrangement links TRBV11-1 to TRBJ2-2; the DNA was not used to check the table's D call, TRBD2. The CDR3 region is 15 residues in length, termini included. Germline CDR1 reads SGHAT; CDR2 reads FQDESV (reference sequence). The CDR3 sequence: CASNPWASGSGELFF.

Comment on this clonotype: Just one base apart from a much larger clone, this may be a read error. The chain is built from TRBV6-4 and TRBJ2-4, with D possibly being TRBD1 or TRBD2 (5 bases each). Germline V gives CDR1 MRHNA, CDR2 SNTAGT. The CDR3 consists of 14 residues. V lost 4 bases to trimming and J lost 8 bases, with 15 bases between them. In DNA, the CDR3 is TGTGCCAGCAGTGCTAGAGGGGCGAAGGACATTCAGTACTTC. This sequence encodes CASSARGAKDIQYF.

The chain is built from TRBV7-3 and TRBJ2-6; D is unclear. With 5 bases removed from V and 1 base from J, the gap between germline ends came to 12 bases. CDR1 and CDR2 (germline): SGHTA, FQGTGA. The CDR3 is 16 amino acids. The CDR3: CASSPNGESGANVLTF. CDR3 nucleotides: TGTGCCAGCAGCCCCAACGGAGAGTCTGGGGCCAACGTCCTGACTTTC.

Of note for this clonotype: Just one base apart from a much larger clone, this may be a read error. Written as DNA, the CDR3 is TGCGCCAGCAACCAAGGGAGGGGGATCGGGAATGAAAAACTGTTTTTT. This encodes CASNQGRGIGNEKLFF. This chain joins TRBV4-3 and TRBJ1-4, with D possibly TRBD1 on 6 matching bases. Per the germline V gene, CDR1 is LGHNA and CDR2 is YSLEER. The CDR3 contains 16 residues.

For this clonotype: A much larger clone is a single base away; this may be a read error. This chain uses TRBV5-1 with TRBJ2-5, with D possibly being TRBD2 (5 bases). This CDR3 has 14 residues. Germline CDR1 reads SGHRS; CDR2 reads YFSETQ. CDR3 sequence (DNA): TGCGCCAGCGGCTTGGAGGCCCGTGGGGAGACCCAGTACTTC. It codes for CASGLEARGETQYF.

The table lists this clonotype with a count of one. Since the CDR3 does not end with the conserved phenylalanine or tryptophan, this likely comes from a read error. The V call is TRBV11-2, the J call TRBJ2-5; D is ambiguous. Between the trimmed V and J ends, which lost 5 bases and 9 bases, there was a span of 13 bases. The CDR3 is 12 amino acids. Looked up from germline, CDR1 is SGHAT and CDR2 is FQNNGV. In DNA, the CDR3 is TGTGCCAGCAGCCCGAAAGGGCAGGCCCAGTACTAC. Translating gives CASSPKGQAQYY.

In this sample, this clonotype turned up once. This CDR3 fails to terminate in the conserved phenylalanine or tryptophan, so it likely reflects a read error. The chain employs TRBV6-5 and TRBJ1-5, with a possible D match to TRBD1 (6 bases). This CDR3 region has 15 residues. CDR1 is MNHEY and CDR2 is SVGAGI in the germline V gene. DNA of the CDR3: TGTGCCAGCAGTTACTTACAGGGAAGCAATCAGGCCCAGCATGTT. The encoded protein is CASSYLQGSNQAQHV.

Concerning this clonotype itself: This may come from a read error, since a much larger clone is one base off. The gene calls are TRBV12-3 or TRBV12-4 and TRBJ1-5, with a tentative D call TRBD1 (6 bases). The CDR3 loop spans 16 amino acids. Trimming shortened V by 6 bases and J by 3 bases, and 18 bases separated the two germline ends. CDR3 nucleotides: TGTGCCAGCAGCCGGGGGGGGGGCGTTGACAATCAGCCCCAGCATTTT. Translated, it gives CASSRGGGVDNQPQHF.

Concerning this clonotype: The germline gene is not matched at one end of the junction; a read error may be the cause. CDR3 protein: CSARGGSSLGEAFF. The CDR3, as DNA: TGCAGTGCTAGAGGCGGTTCGAGTCTGGGTGAAGCATTCTTT. J is TRBJ1-1 and V is TRBV20-1; no clear D. Germline CDR1 is DFQATT and CDR2 is SNEGSKA (reference sequence). The CDR3 is 14 amino acids.

With respect to this clonotype: No conserved phenylalanine or tryptophan ends this CDR3, so it is likely a read error. The rearrangement uses TRBV5-1 and TRBJ2-4, with D perhaps matching TRBD2 (6 bases). Germline assignment: CDR1 SGHRS and CDR2 YFSETQ. This CDR3 spans 14 amino acids. The CDR3 protein is CAGSMTSAKNIQYL. CDR3 coding DNA: TGCGCGGGCAGCATGACTAGTGCCAAAAACATTCAGTACTTA.

A remark on this clonotype: The missing conserved phenylalanine or tryptophan at the end of this CDR3 makes a read error likely. CDR3 in DNA: TGTGCCAGCAGCATAGAGGGAACTGGGGCCAACGTCCTGACTCTA. Its translation: CASSIEGTGANVLTL. This chain joins TRBV11-3 and TRBJ2-6; TRBD2 is a possible D gene (5 bases). Germline V gene sequence: CDR1 SGHNT, CDR2 YENEEA. There are 15 residues in the CDR3.

On this clonotype itself: Since the CDR3 does not end with the conserved phenylalanine or tryptophan, this likely comes from a read error. This chain connects TRBV29-1 to TRBJ2-5, with 8 bases matching TRBD1. The germline gives CDR1 SQVTM, CDR2 ANQGSEA. The CDR3 runs 13 residues. The CDR3: CNVAWTGKETQYL. In nucleotides, the CDR3 is TGCAACGTCGCTTGGACAGGGAAAGAGACCCAGTACTTA.

The chain couples TRBV11-2 to TRBJ2-6, with 7 bases lining up with TRBD1. The CDR3 has 19 residues. The germline gives CDR1 SGHAT, CDR2 FQNNGV. V trimming: 2 bases; J trimming: 17 bases; junction bases outside the gene matches: 27. The CDR3 loop is CASSLIPKDRPSGANIMTF. The CDR3 nucleotides read TGTGCCAGCAGCTTAATTCCAAAGGACAGGCCCTCTGGGGCCAACATCATGACTTTC.